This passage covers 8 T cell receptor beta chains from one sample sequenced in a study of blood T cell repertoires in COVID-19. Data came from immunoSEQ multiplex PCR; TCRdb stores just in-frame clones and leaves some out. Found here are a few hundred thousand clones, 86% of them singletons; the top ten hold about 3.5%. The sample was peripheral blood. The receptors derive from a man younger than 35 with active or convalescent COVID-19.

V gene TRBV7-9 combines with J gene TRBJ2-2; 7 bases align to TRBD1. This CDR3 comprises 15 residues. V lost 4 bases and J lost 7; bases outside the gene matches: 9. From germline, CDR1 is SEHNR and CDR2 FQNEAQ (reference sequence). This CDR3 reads CASSSPGQLDGELFF. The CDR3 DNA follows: TGTGCCAGCAGCTCCCCGGGACAGTTAGACGGGGAGCTGTTTTTT.

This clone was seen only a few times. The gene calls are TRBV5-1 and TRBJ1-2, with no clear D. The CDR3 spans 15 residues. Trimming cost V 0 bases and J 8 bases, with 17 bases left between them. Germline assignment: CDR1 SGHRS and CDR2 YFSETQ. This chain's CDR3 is CASSLVPGGHGGYTF. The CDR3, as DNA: TGCGCCAGCAGCTTGGTGCCAGGAGGTCATGGAGGCTACACCTTC.

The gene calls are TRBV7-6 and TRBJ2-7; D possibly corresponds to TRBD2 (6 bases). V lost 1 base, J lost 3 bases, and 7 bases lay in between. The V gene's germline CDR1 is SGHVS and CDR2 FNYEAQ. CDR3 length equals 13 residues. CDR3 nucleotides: TGTGCCAGCAGCTTAGGGACTAACTACGAGCAGTACTTC. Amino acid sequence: CASSLGTNYEQYF.

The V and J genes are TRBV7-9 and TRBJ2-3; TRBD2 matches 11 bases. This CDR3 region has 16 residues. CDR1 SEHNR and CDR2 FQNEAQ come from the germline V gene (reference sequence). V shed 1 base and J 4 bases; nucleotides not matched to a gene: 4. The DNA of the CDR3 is TGTGCCAGCAGCTTAGATCGGACTAGCGGGCCAGATACGCAGTATTTT. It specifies CASSLDRTSGPDTQYF.

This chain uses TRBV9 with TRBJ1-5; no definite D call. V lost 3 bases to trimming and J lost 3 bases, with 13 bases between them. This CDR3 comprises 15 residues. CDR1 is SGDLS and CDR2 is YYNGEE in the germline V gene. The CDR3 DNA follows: TGTGCCAGCAGCGGCTCAGGAGGGCTCAATCAGCCCCAGCATTTT. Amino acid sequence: CASSGSGGLNQPQHF.

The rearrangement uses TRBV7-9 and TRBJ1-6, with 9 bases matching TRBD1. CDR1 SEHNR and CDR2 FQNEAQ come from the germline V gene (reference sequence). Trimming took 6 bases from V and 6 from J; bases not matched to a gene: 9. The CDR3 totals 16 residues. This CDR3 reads CASRRTGGAGNSPLHF. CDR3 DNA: TGTGCCAGCAGGCGAACAGGGGGCGCCGGTAATTCACCCCTCCACTTT. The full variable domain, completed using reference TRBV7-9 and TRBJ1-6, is DTGVSQNPRHKITKRGQNVTFRCDPISEHNRLYWYRQTLGQGPEFLTYFQNEAQLEKSRLLSDRFSAERPKGSFSTLEIQRTEQGDSAMYLCASRRTGGAGNSPLHFGNGTRLTVT.

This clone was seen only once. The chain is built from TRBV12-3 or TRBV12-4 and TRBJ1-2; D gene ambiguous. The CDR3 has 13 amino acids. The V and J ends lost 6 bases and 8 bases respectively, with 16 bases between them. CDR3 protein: CASRSSRFGGYTF. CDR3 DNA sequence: TGTGCCAGCAGGTCGTCCCGGTTCGGGGGCTACACCTTC.

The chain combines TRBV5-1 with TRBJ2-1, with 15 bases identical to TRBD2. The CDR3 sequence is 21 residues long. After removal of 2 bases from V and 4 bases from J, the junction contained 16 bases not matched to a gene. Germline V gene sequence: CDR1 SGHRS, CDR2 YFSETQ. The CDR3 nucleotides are TGCGCCAGCAGCTTCTCCGGGACTAGCGGGGGGTTCGACCTCGTTTACAATGAGCAGTTCTTC. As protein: CASSFSGTSGGFDLVYNEQFF.